This T cell receptor (beta chain) was found in a study of glioma-infiltrating T cells. Study information: Glioblastomas were WHO grade IV, sampled at first diagnosis; low-grade were grade II. Study-level points and caveats: Tissue-blood divergence was below expectation in non-neoplastic patients, above in gliomas.

TCR alpha and beta CDR3 regions were amplified from RNA using iRepertoire nested multiplex PCR. Tissue mRNA or PBMC total RNA, about 85-400 ng, went into one-step reverse transcription and amplification. MiXCR was run by TCRdb on the multiplex PCR reads, yielding one entry per CDR3 protein. The repertoire holds a few hundred thousand distinct CDR3 sequences, with about 40% as singletons. In this sample, this clonotype turned up many times. Antigen: not known. The CDR3 spans 16 residues. The ends lost 5 bases at V and 0 bases at J; junction bases unmatched: 7. CDR1 is MDHEN, CDR2 SYDVKM, per germline. J is TRBJ2-1 and V is TRBV28; 7 nucleotides line up with TRBD1. The sample taken for sequencing was glioma tissue, nonneoplastic brain tissue, or PBMCs (not recorded which). This TCR was sampled from a human donor with low-grade glioma or glioblastoma, undergoing nonglioma brain surgery, or in good health (not recorded which). For the CDR3, the DNA is TGTGCCAGCAGTCGGCCGACAGGGAACTCCTACAATGAGCAGTTCTTC. It codes for CASSRPTGNSYNEQFF.